Presented here are 23 T cell receptor beta chains from one specimen sequenced in a study of T-cell reconstitution after alpha-beta-depleted transplantation in children. TCRbeta library construction was performed incorporating unique molecular identifiers. In TCRdb, the PCR reads were re-called with MiXCR into one record per CDR3 protein. The table has about 610,000 distinct CDR3 sequences, roughly a tenth seen once. This specimen was PBMCs from the stem cell graft donor, taken from the stem cell graft. These receptor sequences come from a human donor who donated a stem cell graft to a child with acute myeloid leukemia.

Ten or more counts support this clonotype. This rearrangement joins TRBV7-9 to TRBJ2-1; weak D call: TRBD2 (6 bases). Deletions cut 5 bases from V and 7 bases from J, with 15 bases between. There are 14 residues in the CDR3. The germline V gene encodes CDR1 SEHNR and CDR2 FQNEAQ (reference sequence). The CDR3 DNA reads as TGTGCCAGCAGCCGGGGGACGGTCGAAAATGAGCAGTTCTTC. It specifies CASSRGTVENEQFF.

The table lists this clonotype with a few counts. The rearrangement uses TRBV30 and TRBJ2-7, with no clear D. Trimming shortened V by 0 bases and J by 3 bases, and 9 bases separated the two germline ends. The CDR3 runs 13 residues. The germline gives CDR1 GTSNPN, CDR2 SVGIG (reference sequence). In nucleotides, the CDR3 is TGTGCCTGGAGTGTAGGTCTCAACTACGAGCAGTACTTC. Translated, it gives CAWSVGLNYEQYF. The whole variable domain, remainder taken from reference TRBV30 and TRBJ2-7, is SQTIHQWPATLVQPVGSPLSLECTVEGTSNPNLYWYRQAAGRGLQLLFYSVGIGQISSEVPQNLSASRPQDRQFILSSKKLLLSDSGFYLCAWSVGLNYEQYFGPGTRLTVT.

This clonotype was detected ten times or more. V usage is TRBV20-1 and J usage is TRBJ2-1, with 10 bases fitting TRBD2. V gave up 6 bases and J gave up 0 bases; unmatched junction bases: 5. The CDR3 length is 15 residues. CDR1 DFQATT and CDR2 SNEGSKA come from the germline V gene (reference sequence). In nucleotides, the CDR3 is TGCAGTGCGCGGACTAGCGGACCCTCCTACAATGAGCAGTTCTTC. Translated: CSARTSGPSYNEQFF.

The chain employs TRBV5-1 and TRBJ2-1; 11 bases are shared with TRBD2. There are 17 residues in the CDR3. Germline trimming cut 0 bases from V and 2 bases from J; bases unmatched to any gene: 4. CDR1 is SGHRS and CDR2 is YFSETQ in the germline V gene. The CDR3 DNA reads TGCGCCAGCAGCTTGGTTGGGACTAGCGGTGCCTACAATGAGCAGTTCTTC. Residues: CASSLVGTSGAYNEQFF.

This clonotype turned up a few times. V is TRBV12-3 or TRBV12-4 and J is TRBJ2-1, with TRBD2 matching 7 bases. V trimming: 5 bases; J trimming: 15 bases; junction bases outside the gene matches: 13. The CDR3 extends over 13 amino acids. CDR3 in DNA: TGTGCCAGCAGTGGGTATAACGGGAGGATGCGGTTCTTC. Translated, it gives CASSGYNGRMRFF.

This clonotype was counted at least ten times. This chain joins TRBV10-3 and TRBJ2-1; D not certain. The CDR3 extends over 11 amino acids. Trimming took 9 bases from V and 12 from J, leaving 15 bases between them. Germline V gene data show CDR1 as ENHRY and CDR2 as SYGVKD. CDR3 sequence: CAMGSQWGQFF. Here the CDR3 DNA reads TGTGCCATGGGTTCCCAATGGGGGCAGTTCTTC.

This clonotype was seen once. With a much larger clone just one base away, this may be a read error. V is TRBV25-1 and J is TRBJ2-7; D gene ambiguous. This CDR3 spans 11 amino acids. V was cut by 5 bases and J by 6 bases, with 8 bases left in between. Looked up from germline, CDR1 is MGHDK and CDR2 is SYGVNS. CDR3: CASSWASEQYF. The CDR3 nucleotides read TGTGCCAGCAGTTGGGCCTCCGAGCAGTACTTC.

This clonotype has only a few counts. The chain uses TRBV29-1 and TRBJ2-3, with D perhaps given as TRBD1 or TRBD2 (6 bases each). This CDR3 is built from 11 residues. The V gene lost 7 bases and the J gene lost 4 bases, with 9 bases spanning the gap. Germline-derived CDR1 and CDR2 are SQVTM and ANQGSEA. The CDR3 protein is CSAGEADTQYF. The CDR3 region has the DNA TGCAGCGCAGGGGAGGCAGATACGCAGTATTTT.

This clonotype was counted ten times or more. The chain is built from TRBV12-3 or TRBV12-4 and TRBJ2-7; 7 positions agree with TRBD1. The CDR3 is 14 amino acids. Trimming cost V 3 bases and J 6 bases; bases outside gene matches: 8. CDR3 amino acids: CASSLRDSNFEQYF. CDR3 nucleotides: TGTGCCAGCAGTTTGAGGGACAGCAATTTCGAGCAGTACTTC.

This clonotype was seen a few times. The rearrangement joins TRBV28 to TRBJ2-5; 10 nucleotides agree with TRBD1. Germline V lookup: CDR1 MDHEN, CDR2 SYDVKM. This CDR3 region has 15 residues. The junction had 7 bases not matched to a gene; V was cut back by 6 bases and J by 3 bases. Here the CDR3 DNA reads TGTGCCAGCAGCAAGACAGGGGGCGTGAAAGAGACCCAGTACTTC. This sequence encodes CASSKTGGVKETQYF.

This clonotype appeared many times. The genes are TRBV5-1 and TRBJ2-1, with TRBD1 identical over 7 bases. V shed 0 bases and J 9 bases; nucleotides not matched to a gene: 6. The V gene's germline CDR1 is SGHRS and CDR2 YFSETQ. The CDR3 spans 14 residues. CDR3 nucleotides: TGCGCCAGCAGCTTGGGGTTGACAGGGTCTGAGCAGTTCTTC. This gives the protein CASSLGLTGSEQFF. The full variable domain, in which reference TRBV5-1 and TRBJ2-1 provide the parts outside the CDR3, is KAGVTQTPRYLIKTRGQQVTLSCSPISGHRSVSWYQQTPGQGLQFLFEYFSETQRNKGNFPGRFSGRQFSNSRSEMNVSTLELGDSALYLCASSLGLTGSEQFFGPGTRLTVL.

This clonotype was detected a few times. The genes are TRBV11-2 and TRBJ2-5; possible D gene TRBD1, 5 bases. Germline V lookup: CDR1 SGHAT, CDR2 FQNNGV. This CDR3 is 15 amino acids long. Between the trimmed V and J ends, which lost 1 base and 5 bases, there was a span of 14 bases. For the CDR3, the DNA is TGTGCCAGCAGCTTAGTGTTGGGGCGTGAGGAGACCCAGTACTTC. Translated: CASSLVLGREETQYF.

This clonotype was found a few times. The chain recombines TRBV10-3 with TRBJ2-1; 10 positions agree with TRBD1. V was pared by 2 bases and J by 5 bases, with 0 bases of the junction left unmatched. Germline V gene data show CDR1 as ENHRY and CDR2 as SYGVKD. The CDR3 sequence is 14 residues long. The CDR3 sequence is CAISEGTGDNEQFF. CDR3 DNA sequence: TGTGCCATCAGTGAGGGGACAGGGGACAATGAGCAGTTCTTC.

This rearrangement joins TRBV7-2 to TRBJ2-2, with a possible D match to TRBD2 (5 bases). The germline CDR1 and CDR2 sequences are SGHTA and FQGNSA. This CDR3 has 14 amino acids. V shed 5 bases and J shed 7 bases, with 14 bases lying between them. CDR3 in amino acids: CASSLGPAGGELFF. The CDR3 DNA is TGTGCCAGCAGCCTCGGACCCGCGGGCGGGGAGCTGTTTTTT.

This clonotype has a handful of counts. The rearrangement uses TRBV28 and TRBJ2-1; weak D call: TRBD2 (7 bases). From germline, CDR1 is MDHEN and CDR2 SYDVKM. The V and J ends lost 5 bases and 7 bases respectively, with 15 bases between them. This CDR3 is 14 amino acids long. The CDR3 region has the DNA TGTGCCAGCAGTCCGGGGGGCCGACCGAATGAGCAGTTCTTC. As protein: CASSPGGRPNEQFF. The complete variable domain, with remaining parts taken from reference TRBV28 and TRBJ2-1, reads DVKVTQSSRYLVKRTGEKVFLECVQDMDHENMFWYRQDPGLGLRLIYFSYDVKMKEKGDIPEGYSVSREKKERFSLILESASTNQTSMYLCASSPGGRPNEQFFGPGTRLTVL.

This clonotype has at least ten counts. The chain combines TRBV2 with TRBJ2-3; 9 nucleotides line up with TRBD2. The CDR3 loop spans 16 amino acids. Germline V gene data show CDR1 as SNHLY and CDR2 as FYNNEI. J was trimmed by 5 bases and V by 4 bases; bases with no gene match: 10. The CDR3 DNA reads TGTGCCAGCAGTGTAATGAGTAGCGGGAGTAGAGATACGCAGTATTTT. Protein product: CASSVMSSGSRDTQYF. The full variable domain, its missing parts supplied by reference TRBV2 and TRBJ2-3, is EPEVTQTPSHQVTQMGQEVILRCVPISNHLYFYWYRQILGQKVEFLVSFYNNEISEKSEIFDDQFSVERPDGSNFTLKIRSTKLEDSAMYFCASSVMSSGSRDTQYFGPGTRLTVL.

This clonotype was observed many times. The rearrangement joins TRBV29-1 to TRBJ1-2; the match to TRBD1 covers 11 bases. In germline, CDR1 is SQVTM, CDR2 ANQGSEA. This CDR3 contains 13 residues. V shed 5 bases, J shed 8 bases, and the junction held 7 bases outside the gene matches. CDR3 bases: TGCAGCGTTACCTTCGGGACAGGGGGAGGCTACACCTTC. Protein product: CSVTFGTGGGYTF.

This clonotype was detected a few times. CDR3 region: CSGSVSGSNTEAFF. The CDR3 bases are TGCAGCGGCTCCGTTTCCGGCTCGAACACTGAAGCTTTCTTT. This chain connects TRBV29-1 to TRBJ1-1; no reliable D call. The CDR3 totals 14 residues. V was clipped by 7 bases and J by 1 base, with 16 bases between them. Germline CDR1 and CDR2: SQVTM and ANQGSEA. The entire variable domain, with the rest obtained from reference TRBV29-1 and TRBJ1-1, is as follows: SAVISQKPSRDICQRGTSLTIQCQVDSQVTMMFWYRQQPGQSLTLIATANQGSEATYESGFVIDKFPISRPNLTFSTLTVSNMSPEDSSIYLCSGSVSGSNTEAFFGQGTRLTVV.

The chain combines TRBV9 with TRBJ2-2, with D uncertain. V was clipped by 9 bases and J by 0 bases, with 15 bases between them. The CDR3 runs 15 residues. Germline V gene sequence: CDR1 SGDLS, CDR2 YYNGEE. The CDR3 loop reads CATGHPGSNTGELFF. CDR3 sequence (DNA): TGTGCCACCGGCCACCCTGGGTCGAACACCGGGGAGCTGTTTTTT.

In this sample, this clonotype turned up a few times. J is TRBJ1-6 and V is TRBV27, with a possible D match to TRBD1 (5 bases). CDR1 is MNHEY and CDR2 is SMNVEV in the germline V gene (reference sequence). V was shortened by 4 bases and J by 9 bases, with 13 bases between the two germline ends. The CDR3 is 14 residues long. The CDR3 loop reads CASSSGGRSSPLHF. CDR3 DNA: TGTGCCAGCAGTTCCGGGGGTAGGAGTTCACCCCTCCACTTT.

The sample holds a few counts of this clonotype. This sequence joins TRBV7-8 and TRBJ2-7; D is undetermined. The ends were cut back, 4 bases at V and 2 bases at J, with 9 bases in the middle. Germline V lookup: CDR1 SGHVS, CDR2 FQNEAQ. The CDR3 sequence is 13 residues long. The CDR3 reads CASSSDGTYEQYF. CDR3 coding DNA: TGTGCCAGCAGCTCCGACGGAACCTACGAGCAGTACTTC.

The V and J genes are TRBV6-4 and TRBJ2-3; 7 bases fit TRBD2. Germline V gives CDR1 MRHNA, CDR2 SNTAGT. The CDR3 loop spans 16 amino acids. After removal of 7 bases from V and 3 bases from J, the junction contained 13 bases not matched to a gene. This CDR3 reads CASTPRAGDPTDTQYF. The DNA for the CDR3 is TGTGCCAGCACTCCTCGCGCGGGAGATCCTACAGATACGCAGTATTTT.

The chain has TRBV20-1 and TRBJ2-3; 9 nucleotides align to TRBD2. The V gene's germline CDR1 is DFQATT and CDR2 SNEGSKA (reference sequence). The CDR3 consists of 13 residues. With 5 bases clipped from V and 4 bases from J, the junction kept 4 bases outside the gene matches. CDR3 bases: TGCAGTGCTTTCGCGGGAGGGTCAGATACGCAGTATTTT. Translated, it gives CSAFAGGSDTQYF.